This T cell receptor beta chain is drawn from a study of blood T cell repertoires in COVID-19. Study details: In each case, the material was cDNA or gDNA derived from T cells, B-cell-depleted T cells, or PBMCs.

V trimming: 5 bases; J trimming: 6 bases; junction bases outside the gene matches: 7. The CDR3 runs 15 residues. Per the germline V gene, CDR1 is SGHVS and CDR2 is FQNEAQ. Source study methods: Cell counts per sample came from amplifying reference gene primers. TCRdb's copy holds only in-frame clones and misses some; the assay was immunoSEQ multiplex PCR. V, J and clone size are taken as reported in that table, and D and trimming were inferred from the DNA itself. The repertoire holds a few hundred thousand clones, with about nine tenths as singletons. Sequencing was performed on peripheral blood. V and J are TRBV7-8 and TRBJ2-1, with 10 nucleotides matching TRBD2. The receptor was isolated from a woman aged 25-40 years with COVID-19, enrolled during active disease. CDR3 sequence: CASSPTSGSGNEQFF. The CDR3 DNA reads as TGTGCCAGCAGCCCGACTAGCGGGTCGGGCAATGAGCAGTTCTTC.